The clone carrying this TCR beta chain was detected many times. Profiles of TCR beta VDJ and CDR3 were generated from a genomic DNA template. TCRdb analysed the reads with MiXCR anew, one entry per CDR3 protein. The sample holds 50,000 or so distinct CDR3 sequences; approximately 52% are singletons and the top ten take roughly 15%. The sample comes from a study of CD8+CD57+ T cells in acquired aplastic anemia. This CDR3 has 13 residues. V dropped 0 bases and J dropped 1 base, with 2 bases sitting between them. Germline CDR1 and CDR2: SGDLS and YYNGEE. All sequencing subjects had displayed CD8+CD57+ cell expansion on flow cytometry.

This sequence originates from a human donor with aplastic anemia. The sequencing input was sorted CD4+, CD8+, or CD8+CD57+ T cells (not recorded which) from PBMCs. The chain is built from TRBV9 and TRBJ1-5; D gene ambiguous. For the CDR3, the DNA is TGTGCCAGCAGCGTAGGGAGCAATCAGCCCCAGCATTTT. Its translation is CASSVGSNQPQHF.